The 24 T cell receptor beta chains reported below all come from one sample, sequenced in a study of blood T cell repertoires in COVID-19. Using immunoSEQ multiplex PCR, the repertoire was profiled, and TCRdb retains in-frame clones only, with some absent. The data hold about 86,000 clones, with around 89% observed a single time. Sequenced input: PBMCs or T cells enriched from blood (not recorded which). Receptors were obtained from a woman in her 50s with acute COVID-19.

This rearrangement joins TRBV29-1 to TRBJ1-1, with 7 bases fitting TRBD1. Trimming cost V 7 bases and J 5 bases; bases outside gene matches: 7. The CDR3 consists of 12 residues. From germline, CDR1 is SQVTM and CDR2 ANQGSEA. The CDR3 region has the DNA TGCAGCGCCCGGGACAGCGAAACTGAAGCTTTCTTT. This codes for CSARDSETEAFF.

This chain links TRBV18 with TRBJ1-3; maybe TRBD1 (5 bases). Germline V lookup: CDR1 KGHSH, CDR2 LQKENI. The CDR3 runs to 13 residues. Trimming removed 4 bases at V and 5 bases at J, with 9 bases between. CDR3 coding DNA: TGTGCCAGCTCACTAGACAGAAGAAACACCATATATTTT. Residues: CASSLDRRNTIYF.

The chain is built from TRBV3-1 (or the pseudogene TRBV3-2) and TRBJ2-1; TRBD2 aligns across 9 bases. The CDR3 consists of 18 residues. Germline CDR1 and CDR2: LGHDT and YNNKEL (reference sequence). Trimming at V came to 0 bases and at J to 0 bases, leaving 6 bases not matched to a gene. DNA for the CDR3: TGTGCCAGCAGCCAAGATCTTGGACTAGCGAGCTCCTACAATGAGCAGTTCTTC. Encoded protein: CASSQDLGLASSYNEQFF.

The genes are TRBV5-1 and TRBJ1-1; D not certain. CDR1 and CDR2 from the germline V gene are SGHRS and YFSETQ. CDR3 length: 15 amino acids. The V and J ends lost 6 bases and 4 bases respectively, with 19 bases between them. Written as DNA, the CDR3 is TGCGCCAGCAATTCCGGTGGAACGGGAGTCACTGAAGCTTTCTTT. Protein sequence: CASNSGGTGVTEAFF.

The rearrangement uses TRBV7-9 and TRBJ2-1; TRBD2 is a possible D gene (6 bases). Per germline, CDR1 SEHNR and CDR2 FQNEAQ (reference sequence). V gave up 6 bases and J gave up 4 bases, with 16 bases separating them. This CDR3 has 15 amino acids. CDR3 sequence reads: CASSFDGGAYNEQFF. In DNA, the CDR3 is TGTGCCAGCAGTTTCGATGGAGGGGCTTACAATGAGCAGTTCTTC.

This clone was found once. The chain carries TRBV19 and TRBJ2-3; the match to TRBD2 covers 16 bases. V was clipped by 4 bases and J by 1 base; unmatched bases: 11. From germline, CDR1 is LNHDA and CDR2 SQIVND (reference sequence). This CDR3 comprises 20 residues. CDR3 DNA: TGTGCCAGTAGTAAGGGACTAGCGGGAGGGCGAAGTTTAGGCACAGATACGCAGTATTTT. Its protein is CASSKGLAGGRSLGTDTQYF.

The rearrangement joins TRBV5-4 to TRBJ2-5; 7 bases fit TRBD1. Germline loops: CDR1 SGHNT, CDR2 YYREEE (reference sequence). With V trimmed by 0 bases and J by 4 bases, 6 bases remained unmatched. The CDR3 has 15 amino acids. CDR3 in amino acids: CASSLATGLGETQYF. The CDR3 coding sequence is TGTGCCAGCAGCTTGGCGACAGGGTTGGGAGAGACCCAGTACTTC. The whole variable domain, filled in from reference TRBV5-4 and TRBJ2-5, reads ETGVTQSPTHLIKTRGQQVTLRCSSQSGHNTVSWYQQALGQGPQFIFQYYREEENGRGNFPPRFSGLQFPNYSSELNVNALELDDSALYLCASSLATGLGETQYFGPGTRLLVL.

This rearrangement joins TRBV18 to TRBJ1-1, with unresolved D. Germline V gene data show CDR1 as KGHSH and CDR2 as LQKENI. Trimming removed 0 bases at V and 7 bases at J, with 6 bases between. The length of the CDR3 is 12 residues. For the CDR3, the DNA is TGTGCCAGCTCACCACCGTTCGGTGAAGCTTTCTTT. Protein product: CASSPPFGEAFF.

The chain couples TRBV18 to TRBJ1-1; no clear D gene. There are 13 residues in the CDR3. The V gene's germline CDR1 is KGHSH and CDR2 LQKENI. Trimming pared 6 bases from V and 2 bases from J, leaving 10 bases between. The CDR3 bases are TGTGCCAGCTCCGGGAGCGACAACACTGAAGCTTTCTTT. Protein product: CASSGSDNTEAFF. Based on the CDR3 plus reference TRBV18 and TRBJ1-1, the full variable domain is NAGVMQNPRHLVRRRGQEARLRCSPMKGHSHVYWYRQLPEEGLKFMVYLQKENIIDESGMPKERFSAEFPKEGPSILRIQQVVRGDSAAYFCASSGSDNTEAFFGQGTRLTVV.

The CDR3 here is CASSFQRVAHNEQFF. The CDR3 region has the DNA TGTGCCAGCAGCTTCCAGCGGGTGGCCCACAATGAGCAGTTCTTC. This rearrangement joins TRBV4-2 to TRBJ2-1, with a weak D call TRBD2 (6 bases). Germline values: CDR1 LGHNA, CDR2 YNFKEQ. This CDR3 is built from 15 residues. V was cut by 5 bases and J by 5 bases, with 16 bases left in between.

V gene TRBV4-1 combines with J gene TRBJ2-5; D is possibly TRBD1 (6 bases). Trimming removed 2 bases at V and 5 bases at J, with 12 bases between. The CDR3 loop spans 14 amino acids. CDR1 is MGHRA, CDR2 YSYEKL, per germline. For the CDR3, the DNA is TGCGCCAGCAGCCAACAGCAGGGGAGCGAGACCCAGTACTTC. Its translation: CASSQQQGSETQYF.

The chain links TRBV3-1 (or the pseudogene TRBV3-2) to TRBJ2-1; TRBD2 matches at 7 bases. CDR3 size: 15 residues. The germline V gene has CDR1 LGHDT and CDR2 YNNKEL (reference sequence). The V gene end was trimmed by 1 base and the J gene end by 6 bases; junction bases not matched to a gene: 6. CDR3: CASSQGGLLLNEQFF. CDR3 DNA: TGTGCCAGCAGCCAAGGGGGACTACTGCTCAATGAGCAGTTCTTC.

This rearrangement joins TRBV29-1 to TRBJ1-5; D perhaps matches TRBD1 (6 bases). Germline V lookup: CDR1 SQVTM, CDR2 ANQGSEA. The CDR3 runs to 12 residues. The ends were cut back, 4 bases at V and 5 bases at J, with 9 bases in the middle. In DNA form, the CDR3 reads TGCAGCGTTGGGGACAACCATCAGCCCCAGCATTTT. It specifies CSVGDNHQPQHF.

This clone was counted once. Its ends do not fully match the called genes, so a read error is possible. This chain joins TRBV7-7 and TRBJ2-1; perhaps TRBD2 as D (7 bases). The CDR3 sequence is 13 residues long. Germline CDR1 is SSHAT and CDR2 is FNYEAQ (reference sequence). CDR3 in amino acids: CASSGGGGGEQFF. Written as DNA, the CDR3 is TGTGCTAGCAGCGGCGGGGGAGGGGGAGAGCAGTTCTTC.

The chain is built from TRBV9 and TRBJ1-2; 9 nucleotides match TRBD1. J gave up 7 bases and V 4 bases, and 5 bases lay outside the gene matches. The CDR3 sequence is 13 residues long. The V gene's germline CDR1 is SGDLS and CDR2 YYNGEE. The CDR3: CASSSTGGSGYTF. CDR3 bases: TGTGCCAGCAGCTCGACAGGGGGAAGTGGCTACACCTTC.

The genes are TRBV27 and TRBJ1-4, with D possibly being TRBD1 (5 bases). Deletions cut 6 bases from V and 8 bases from J, with 25 bases between. CDR1 MNHEY and CDR2 SMNVEV come from the germline V gene (reference sequence). CDR3 length: 17 amino acids. CDR3 amino acids: CASSQEAPGLGREKLFF. The CDR3 region has the DNA TGTGCCAGCAGCCAAGAGGCCCCAGGGTTAGGGAGGGAAAAACTGTTTTTT.

This chain joins TRBV13 and TRBJ2-2; 7 nucleotides align to TRBD1. CDR1 and CDR2 from the germline V gene are PRHDT and FYEKMQ (reference sequence). With 4 bases clipped from V and 8 bases from J, the junction kept 10 bases outside the gene matches. The CDR3 sequence is 15 residues long. This chain's CDR3 is CASSSWTGPAGELFF. The CDR3 DNA is TGTGCCAGCAGCTCTTGGACAGGCCCGGCGGGGGAGCTGTTTTTT.

This rearrangement joins TRBV29-1 to TRBJ2-7, with TRBD1 matching over 9 bases. The germline gives CDR1 SQVTM, CDR2 ANQGSEA. J lost 5 bases, V lost 1 base, and 6 bases had no gene match. The CDR3 has 14 residues. The CDR3 DNA reads as TGCAGCGTTGAAGGGGACAGGGAGGACAACGAGCAGTACTTC. This sequence encodes CSVEGDREDNEQYF.

Here the CDR3 reads CATSEGARETQYF. In DNA, the CDR3 is TGTGCCACCAGTGAAGGGGCTAGGGAGACCCAGTACTTC. This sequence joins TRBV24-1 and TRBJ2-5; a possible D gene is TRBD1 (5 bases). CDR1 and CDR2 from the germline V gene are KGHDR and SFDVKD. V was pared by 4 bases and J by 5 bases, with 10 bases between. There are 13 residues in the CDR3.

This clone appeared once. V usage is TRBV19 and J usage is TRBJ1-2, with no clear D. The V gene lost 8 bases and the J gene lost 7 bases, with 17 bases spanning the gap. Germline lookup yields CDR1 LNHDA and CDR2 SQIVND (reference sequence). The CDR3 has 13 amino acids. As DNA, the CDR3 is TGTGCCAGTCGTCGCTCCGAGGGTGGTGGCTACACCTTC. As protein: CASRRSEGGGYTF.

CDR3 sequence: CASSQDWRLFSGANVLTF. In nucleotides, the CDR3 is TGCGCCAGCAGCCAAGATTGGCGACTCTTCTCTGGGGCCAACGTCCTGACTTTC. This chain uses TRBV4-1 with TRBJ2-6; D uncertain. Germline CDR1 and CDR2: MGHRA and YSYEKL. The CDR3 is 18 residues long. V lost 0 bases and J 0 bases, leaving 12 bases between the germline ends.

V gene TRBV12-3 or TRBV12-4 combines with J gene TRBJ1-5; D uncertain. Between the trimmed V and J ends, which lost 4 bases and 3 bases, there was a span of 7 bases. There are 13 residues in the CDR3. The CDR3 is CASSYRSNQPQHF. The CDR3 region has the DNA TGTGCCAGCAGTTACAGATCCAATCAGCCCCAGCATTTT.

The chain couples TRBV27 to TRBJ2-7, with 7 nucleotides matching TRBD1. The CDR3 contains 12 residues. J lost 7 bases, V lost 7 bases, and 7 bases had no gene match. CDR1 and CDR2 from the germline V gene are MNHEY and SMNVEV (reference sequence). CDR3 sequence: CASTTAGGEQYF. The DNA of the CDR3 is TGTGCCAGCACGACGGCAGGGGGTGAGCAGTACTTC.

The chain is built from TRBV6-5 and TRBJ1-2; D is ambiguous. The CDR3 loop spans 15 amino acids. Germline loops: CDR1 MNHEY, CDR2 SVGAGI. V lost 6 bases, J lost 3 bases, and 17 bases lay in between. The CDR3 region is CASSYLEGWYYGYTF. The CDR3 coding sequence is TGTGCCAGCAGCTACCTTGAGGGATGGTACTATGGCTACACCTTC.